The clone carrying this TCR beta chain came up once. Its antigen is unknown. V was pared by 0 bases and J by 9 bases, with 5 bases of the junction left unmatched. Looked up from germline, CDR1 is MGHRA and CDR2 is YSYEKL. This CDR3 has 14 amino acids. This record belongs to a study of cytomegalovirus exposure and HLA in healthy donors. For the study at large: Tens of millions of unique TCR sequences came from HLA-typed donors in an early release.

A multiplex PCR was run with 60 Vbeta primers and 13 Jbeta primers. The assay was immunoSEQ multiplex PCR, and TCRdb's table has in-frame clones only and misses some. The sample includes roughly 280,000 clones, approximately 70% of them seen just once. Study observations and caveats: Accurate HLA-A and HLA-B prediction from TCR beta sequences was reported for most subjects. Some V segments (TRBV6-2 and TRBV6-3 among them) were excluded as indistinguishable. Later findings reportedly placed an Asian-associated ancestry cluster below the 666-donor mean for N-insertions.

The chain uses TRBV4-1 and TRBJ2-1; 7 bases match TRBD1. This clonotype was sampled from a female donor in good health and CMV-seronegative. Input material: PBMCs. CDR3 in DNA: TGCGCCAGCAGCCAAGAAGGGGGCTGGGTTGAGCAGTTCTTC. This gives the protein CASSQEGGWVEQFF.